This T cell receptor beta chain was found in a study of blood T cell repertoires in COVID-19. Study-level background: Samples taken during acute and convalescent COVID-19 were collected in the United States, Italy and Spain. The cDNA or gDNA used as material had been derived from T cells, B-cell-depleted T cells, or PBMCs.

The germline V gene encodes CDR1 SGHTA and CDR2 FQGTGA. This CDR3 has 15 amino acids. Losses at the gene ends were 2 bases for V and 7 bases for J; bases not matched to a gene: 9. Measured with immunoSEQ multiplex PCR; TCRdb has only the in-frame clones, and not every one. Among some 270,000 clones listed, roughly 88% were seen once. Cohort placement rested on clinical history that participants reported themselves. V and J are TRBV7-3 and TRBJ2-7; the match to TRBD2 covers 9 bases. The sequence came from a woman aged 25 to 45 who had recovered from COVID-19. Specimen: PBMCs or T cells enriched from blood (not recorded which). The CDR3 reads CASSLGAGGPWEQYF. CDR3 in DNA: TGTGCCAGCAGCTTAGGGGCGGGAGGGCCATGGGAGCAGTACTTC.